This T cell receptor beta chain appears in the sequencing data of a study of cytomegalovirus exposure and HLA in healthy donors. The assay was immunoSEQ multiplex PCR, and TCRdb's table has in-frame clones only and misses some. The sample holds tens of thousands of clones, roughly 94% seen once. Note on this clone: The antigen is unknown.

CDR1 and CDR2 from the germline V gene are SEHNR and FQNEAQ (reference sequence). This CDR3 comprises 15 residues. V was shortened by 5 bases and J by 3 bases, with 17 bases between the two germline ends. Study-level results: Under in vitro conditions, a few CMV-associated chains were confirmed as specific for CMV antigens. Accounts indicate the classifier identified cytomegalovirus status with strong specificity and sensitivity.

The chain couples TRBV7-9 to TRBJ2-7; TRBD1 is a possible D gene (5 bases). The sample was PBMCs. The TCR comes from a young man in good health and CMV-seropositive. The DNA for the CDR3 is TGTGCCAGCAGCCGATCTGACACAGGACACTACGAGCAGTACTTC. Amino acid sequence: CASSRSDTGHYEQYF. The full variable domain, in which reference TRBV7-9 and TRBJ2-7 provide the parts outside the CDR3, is DTGVSQNPRHKITKRGQNVTFRCDPISEHNRLYWYRQTLGQGPEFLTYFQNEAQLEKSRLLSDRFSAERPKGSFSTLEIQRTEQGDSAMYLCASSRSDTGHYEQYFGPGTRLTVT.